The clone carrying this TCR beta chain came up a few times. Antigen unknown. The data were taken from a study of T cells in Graves' hyperthyroidism and ophthalmopathy. Findings of the study overall: In simple terms, a model built on 13 V-J features told ophthalmopathy apart from stable hyperthyroidism. Median prediction lead before ophthalmopathy onset was about 6.5 months with the model.

Exclusion of a patient resulted from uncontrolled infection, other autoimmune disease, pregnancy or lactation. The V and J ends lost 5 bases and 7 bases respectively, with 11 bases between them. The CDR3 totals 12 residues. Germline V CDR1 and CDR2: SNHLY, FYNNEI. TCR beta CDR3 regions were amplified from RNA transcripts. HTBI primers were used for first-round RT-PCR of the TCR CDR3. MiXCR, applied by TCRdb to the multiplex PCR reads, yields one record per CDR3 protein. The data hold 450,000 to 700,000 distinct CDR3 sequences, with just over 45% observed a single time. The V and J genes are TRBV2 and TRBJ1-2; possibly TRBD1 for D (6 bases). The source of this sequence is an adult woman with Graves' disease, either hyperthyroidism or ophthalmopathy (not recorded which). The specimen was peripheral blood or thyroid tissue (not recorded which). This CDR3 reads CASSFTGPGYTF. CDR3 nucleotide sequence: TGTGCCAGCAGTTTTACAGGGCCTGGCTACACCTTC.